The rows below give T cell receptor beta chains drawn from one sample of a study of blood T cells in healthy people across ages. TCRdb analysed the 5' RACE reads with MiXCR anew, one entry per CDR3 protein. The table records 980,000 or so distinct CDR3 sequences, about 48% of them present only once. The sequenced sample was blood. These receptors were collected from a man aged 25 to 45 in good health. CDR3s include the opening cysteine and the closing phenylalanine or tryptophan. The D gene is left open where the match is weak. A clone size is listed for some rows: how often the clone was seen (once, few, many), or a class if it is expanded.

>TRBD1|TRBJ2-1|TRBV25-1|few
CASNHAGTATSEQFF
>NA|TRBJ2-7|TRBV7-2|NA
CASSSLGTGSPYEQYF
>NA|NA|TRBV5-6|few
CASSRLGPFTYEQYF
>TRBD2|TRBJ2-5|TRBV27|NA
CASSLTAGGRSPRLETQYF
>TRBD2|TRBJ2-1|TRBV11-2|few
CASSLGRGGAESASYNEQFF
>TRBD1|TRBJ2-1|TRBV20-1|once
CSVSFPGQGDYNEQVF
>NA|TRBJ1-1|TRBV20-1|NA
CSARGKPMNTEAFF
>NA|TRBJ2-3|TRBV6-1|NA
CASQTNKDTQYF
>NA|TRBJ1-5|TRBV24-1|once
CATAKNSNQPQHF
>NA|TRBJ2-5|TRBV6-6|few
CASSFVQETQYF
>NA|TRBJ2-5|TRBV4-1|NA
CSSSHEGCAETQYF
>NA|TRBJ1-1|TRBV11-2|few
CASSPAGGSRSEAFF
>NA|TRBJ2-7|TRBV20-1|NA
CSARGDSDYEQYF
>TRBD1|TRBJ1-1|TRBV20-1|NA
CSAREDRGSEAFF
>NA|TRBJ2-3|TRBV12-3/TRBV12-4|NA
CASSSGGLDTDTQYF
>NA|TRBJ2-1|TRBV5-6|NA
CASSLLHSSYNEQFF
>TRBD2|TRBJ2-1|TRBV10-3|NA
CAIREGLAVNEQFF
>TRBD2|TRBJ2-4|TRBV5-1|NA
CASSLGGTGTSGRIGIQYF